Below are 28 T cell receptor beta chains sequenced from a single sample in a study of regulatory T cells in long-lasting Graves disease (dated by TCRdb to about 2021). The time point label corresponds to: newly diagnosed GD, antithyroid drugs for less than 3 months. RNA was extracted from PBMCs in TRIzol for both TCR sequencing and RNA sequencing. Library method: multiplex PCR. Sequencing instrument: Illumina HiSeq 4000. CDR3 regions were amplified by Arm-PCR with iRepertoire HTBI primers to construct TCR beta libraries. Clones were called with MiXCR by TCRdb after fastp trimmed the public reads at Q25, and only in-frame beta chains were retained. Each entry is one CDR3 protein sequence, shown with its most common DNA and genes. The sample table records about 330,000 distinct CDR3 sequences; about 17% of these occur just once. 20% of the sample comes from the top ten. These data were also filed under a second study, of T cells in Graves' hyperthyroidism and ophthalmopathy.

The sequenced sample was peripheral blood mononuclear cells (PBMCs), obtained at new diagnosis, from a patient treated with antithyroid drugs. Receptor source: a woman in her late teens or twenties with Graves disease. Donor details come from another sample of the same person, matched by shared clones.

Comments on this clonotype: This may stem from a read error, because a much larger clone lies one nucleotide away. The rearrangement links TRBV20-1 to TRBJ2-1; perhaps TRBD2 as D (5 bases). The CDR3 totals 15 residues. Germline assignment: CDR1 DFQATT and CDR2 SNEGSKA (reference sequence). The CDR3 coding sequence is TGCGGTGCTAGAGCGGCTGAGGGCTCCTACAATGAGCAGTTCTTC. This encodes CGARAAEGSYNEQFF.

The table lists this clonotype with many counts. The rearrangement links TRBV5-1 to TRBJ2-1; no clear D. Germline loops: CDR1 SGHRS, CDR2 YFSETQ. The CDR3 extends over 14 amino acids. Trimming took 4 bases from V and 1 from J, leaving 9 bases between them. The CDR3 loop is CASSNYGSYNEQFF. CDR3 bases: TGCGCCAGCAGCAATTACGGTTCCTACAATGAGCAGTTCTTC.

Of note for this clonotype: Possible read error: a much larger clone is one base away. This likely comes from a read error, as the CDR3 has no conserved phenylalanine or tryptophan at its end. The genes are TRBV2 and TRBJ1-1; D is undetermined. The germline CDR1 and CDR2 sequences are SNHLY and FYNNEI. Trimming shortened V by 7 bases and J by 0 bases, and 6 bases separated the two germline ends. The CDR3 extends over 12 amino acids. CDR3 sequence: CASTPVNTEAFS. CDR3 DNA sequence: TGTGCCAGCACTCCCGTGAACACTGAAGCTTTCTCT.

This chain links TRBV7-9 with TRBJ1-6, with D unresolved. Germline V gene data show CDR1 as SEHNR and CDR2 as FQNEAQ (reference sequence). V lost 3 bases and J 9 bases, leaving 9 bases between the germline ends. The CDR3 totals 13 residues. CDR3 loop: CASSFSEVSPLHF. For the CDR3, the DNA is TGTGCCAGCAGCTTCTCCGAAGTTTCACCCCTCCACTTT.

The chain joins TRBV29-1 to TRBJ1-1, with D possibly matching TRBD1 (6 bases). From germline, CDR1 is SQVTM and CDR2 ANQGSEA. V was shortened by 4 bases and J by 4 bases, with 13 bases between the two germline ends. The CDR3 spans 13 residues. In DNA form, the CDR3 reads TGCAGCGTTGGTGGGGGGGCCGGCACTGAAGCTTTCTTT. It translates to CSVGGGAGTEAFF.

In its sample, this clonotype was seen a few times. The chain recombines TRBV6-1 with TRBJ1-4; D may be TRBD1 (6 bases). V lost 8 bases and J 1 base, leaving 14 bases between the germline ends. The CDR3 spans 15 residues. Per germline, CDR1 MNHNS and CDR2 SASEGT. CDR3 amino acids: CASERQTGTNEKLFF. CDR3 in DNA: TGTGCCAGCGAGCGCCAGACAGGAACTAATGAAAAACTGTTTTTT.

This clonotype was seen many times. The chain carries TRBV24-1 and TRBJ1-5; 7 positions agree with TRBD1. From germline, CDR1 is KGHDR and CDR2 SFDVKD. The CDR3 length is 16 residues. V shed 4 bases and J 5 bases; nucleotides not matched to a gene: 10. CDR3 coding DNA: TGTGCCACCAGTGAGCCTGACAGGGAGGGGGATCAGCCCCAGCATTTT. Encoded protein: CATSEPDREGDQPQHF.

This clonotype was seen many times. The CDR3 loop is CAISESDEQANYGYTF. The CDR3 coding sequence is TGTGCCATCAGTGAGTCTGATGAACAGGCTAACTATGGCTACACCTTC. The chain employs TRBV10-3 and TRBJ1-2, with a weak D call TRBD1 (5 bases). The CDR3 sequence is 16 residues long. The V end was cut by 0 bases, the J end by 0 bases, with 11 bases between. Germline-derived CDR1 and CDR2 are ENHRY and SYGVKD.

The chain uses TRBV5-1 and TRBJ2-5; the D is unclear. Germline V CDR1 and CDR2: SGHRS, YFSETQ. V lost 4 bases and J lost 7, with 14 bases in between. This CDR3 spans 13 amino acids. The CDR3 DNA follows: TGCGCCAGCAGCCAAGGTGGAATGCTGACCCAGTACTTC. It translates to CASSQGGMLTQYF.

This clonotype was seen repeatedly, ten times or more. The chain combines TRBV7-9 with TRBJ2-1; 8 bases are a match to TRBD2. In germline, CDR1 is SEHNR, CDR2 FQNEAQ (reference sequence). The CDR3 is made up of 15 amino acids. V dropped 0 bases and J dropped 2; count of bases not matched to a gene: 0. CDR3 in amino acids: CASSLAGLAYNEQFF. The CDR3 DNA follows: TGTGCCAGCAGCTTAGCGGGACTAGCCTACAATGAGCAGTTCTTC.

This clonotype turned up a few times. The V and J genes are TRBV18 and TRBJ2-1, with D possibly being TRBD1 (6 bases). With 5 bases removed from V and 8 bases from J, the gap between germline ends came to 16 bases. Germline lookup yields CDR1 KGHSH and CDR2 LQKENI. The CDR3 is 14 amino acids. This chain's CDR3 is CASSEQGPPHEQFF. The CDR3 DNA sequence: TGTGCCAGCTCAGAGCAGGGGCCCCCCCATGAGCAGTTCTTC.

V usage is TRBV6-1 and J usage is TRBJ1-4; D remains unclear. This CDR3 spans 16 amino acids. V lost 6 bases and J lost 0, with 14 bases in between. Germline V gene data show CDR1 as MNHNS and CDR2 as SASEGT. In nucleotides, the CDR3 is TGTGCCAGCAGCGCGGGGAGATTTGCAACTAATGAAAAACTGTTTTTT. This codes for CASSAGRFATNEKLFF.

This clonotype was observed a handful of times. The CDR3 nucleotides read TGTGCCAGCAGCCAAAAGGACAGGGGTGAAAAACTGTTTTTT. Translating gives CASSQKDRGEKLFF. V is TRBV7-6 and J is TRBJ1-4; TRBD1 matches 9 bases. CDR3 length: 14 residues. V lost 5 bases and J lost 7; bases outside the gene matches: 5. Germline V gene sequence: CDR1 SGHVS, CDR2 FNYEAQ.

To note about this clonotype: A much larger clone lies a single base off, so this may be a read error. This rearrangement joins TRBV6-2 or TRBV6-3 to TRBJ2-1; D is ambiguous. V shed 6 bases and J shed 0 bases, with 15 bases lying between them. Per germline, CDR1 MNHEY and CDR2 SVGEGT. This CDR3 is built from 16 residues. The CDR3 spells CASREIVTRSYNEQFF. The CDR3 region has the DNA TGTGCCAGCAGAGAAATCGTCACCCGCTCCTACAATGAGCAGTTCTTC.

This clonotype was seen repeatedly, ten times or more. The V and J genes are TRBV30 and TRBJ1-2; weak D call: TRBD1 (6 bases). CDR3 length equals 13 residues. The V end was cut by 2 bases, the J end by 3 bases, with 10 bases between. CDR1 GTSNPN and CDR2 SVGIG come from the germline V gene (reference sequence). The CDR3 sequence is CAWSRWTDYGYTF. For the CDR3, the DNA is TGTGCCTGGAGTCGGTGGACAGACTATGGCTACACCTTC.

This clonotype was seen many times. The V call is TRBV11-2, the J call TRBJ2-5, with D unclear. The CDR3 loop spans 12 amino acids. The V and J ends lost 3 bases and 5 bases respectively, with 7 bases between them. The germline V gene encodes CDR1 SGHAT and CDR2 FQNNGV. The DNA for the CDR3 is TGTGCCAGCAGCTTCCTCACGGAGACCCAGTACTTC. This sequence encodes CASSFLTETQYF.

Ten or more counts support this clonotype. The genes are TRBV3-1 and TRBJ2-1; D tentatively fits TRBD1 or TRBD2 (5 bases each). The CDR3 is 14 amino acids. The germline V and J ends were trimmed by 0 bases and 16 bases, with 19 bases remaining between them. Germline CDR1 LGHDT, CDR2 YNNKEL (reference sequence). CDR3 loop: CASSQDQGPAGKFF. CDR3 bases: TGTGCCAGCAGCCAAGATCAGGGACCTGCTGGGAAATTCTTC.

This clonotype was detected only a few times. This chain uses TRBV18 with TRBJ2-3, with 7 bases matching TRBD1. V lost 1 base to trimming and J lost 6 bases; unmatched junction nucleotides: 4. CDR1 and CDR2 (germline): KGHSH, LQKENI. The length of the CDR3 is 14 residues. The CDR3 loop is CASSPQGAWDTQYF. CDR3 nucleotides: TGTGCCAGCTCACCACAGGGGGCATGGGATACGCAGTATTTT.

In its sample, this clonotype was seen many times. The genes are TRBV24-1 and TRBJ2-2, with 8 bases matching TRBD1. Germline trimming cut 4 bases from V and 1 base from J; bases unmatched to any gene: 4. Germline V lookup: CDR1 KGHDR, CDR2 SFDVKD. This CDR3 contains 16 residues. CDR3: CATSDPGTGNTGELFF. In DNA, the CDR3 is TGTGCCACCAGTGACCCCGGGACAGGGAACACCGGGGAGCTGTTTTTT.

This clonotype was recorded many times. The rearrangement links TRBV20-1 to TRBJ2-7; 12 positions match TRBD2. The CDR3 has 13 residues. V shed 6 bases and J 5 bases; nucleotides not matched to a gene: 5. The germline CDR1 and CDR2 sequences are DFQATT and SNEGSKA (reference sequence). This CDR3 is CSAAGLAGNEQYF. The CDR3 DNA is TGCAGTGCCGCCGGACTAGCGGGAAACGAGCAGTACTTC.

There are many counts of this clonotype. The chain links TRBV6-1 to TRBJ2-5; D is possibly TRBD1 or TRBD2 (5 bases each). The CDR3 totals 14 residues. Trimming pared 6 bases from V and 5 bases from J, leaving 16 bases between. Germline V CDR1 and CDR2: MNHNS, SASEGT. In DNA, the CDR3 is TGTGCCAGCAGGACAACAGGAGGTCGGGAGACCCAGTACTTC. Its protein product is CASRTTGGRETQYF.

This clonotype was counted many times. V gene TRBV30 combines with J gene TRBJ1-1; weak D call: TRBD1 (5 bases). Germline values: CDR1 GTSNPN, CDR2 SVGIG (reference sequence). With 0 bases removed from V and 4 bases from J, the gap between germline ends came to 15 bases. The CDR3 totals 15 residues. CDR3 region: CAWSVRAGLSTEAFF. The DNA of the CDR3 is TGTGCCTGGAGTGTTCGGGCAGGGTTGTCCACTGAAGCTTTCTTT.

Many counts were recorded for this clonotype. A read error may produce the germline difference seen at one junction end. This chain uses TRBV5-1 with TRBJ1-1; TRBD1 might be the D (6 bases). This CDR3 is 14 amino acids long. CDR1 is SGHRS and CDR2 is YFSETQ in the germline V gene. This CDR3 is CASSLYGGRTEAFF. The CDR3 DNA sequence: TGTGCCAGCAGCTTGTATGGGGGGCGGACTGAAGCTTTCTTT.

There are many counts of this clonotype. The CDR3 loop reads CASSPQTSRGEQFF. CDR3 coding DNA: TGTGCCAGCTCACCACAGACTTCGAGGGGTGAGCAGTTCTTC. The genes are TRBV18 and TRBJ2-1, with D perhaps assigned TRBD1 or TRBD2 (5 bases each). This CDR3 region has 14 residues. The germline V gene has CDR1 KGHSH and CDR2 LQKENI. V was cut by 1 base and J by 9 bases, with 13 bases left in between.

This clonotype showed up many times. V is TRBV5-1 and J is TRBJ2-3; 8 nucleotides agree with TRBD2. The CDR3 runs 15 residues. Germline values: CDR1 SGHRS, CDR2 YFSETQ. V shed 0 bases, J shed 4 bases, and the junction held 4 bases outside the gene matches. The CDR3 loop is CASSLDGRVSDTQYF. The CDR3 region has the DNA TGCGCCAGCAGCTTGGACGGGAGGGTCTCAGATACGCAGTATTTT. The full variable domain, rest sourced from reference TRBV5-1 and TRBJ2-3, is KAGVTQTPRYLIKTRGQQVTLSCSPISGHRSVSWYQQTPGQGLQFLFEYFSETQRNKGNFPGRFSGRQFSNSRSEMNVSTLELGDSALYLCASSLDGRVSDTQYFGPGTRLTVL.

This clonotype was seen repeatedly, ten times or more. The genes are TRBV7-2 and TRBJ2-7; D is perhaps TRBD1 or TRBD2 (5 bases each). There are 14 residues in the CDR3. V lost 5 bases and J 7 bases, leaving 18 bases between the germline ends. Germline CDR1 reads SGHTA; CDR2 reads FQGNSA. The CDR3 sequence: CASSTGGTPMEQYF. The CDR3 nucleotides are TGTGCCAGCAGCACAGGTGGGACCCCAATGGAGCAGTACTTC.

V gene TRBV9 combines with J gene TRBJ2-1; the D call may be TRBD1 or TRBD2 (5 bases each). The CDR3 is made up of 14 amino acids. The V gene lost 0 bases and the J gene lost 5 bases, with 9 bases spanning the gap. Germline V gives CDR1 SGDLS, CDR2 YYNGEE. The DNA for the CDR3 is TGTGCCAGCAGCGTAGGGGACCCTGACAATGAGCAGTTCTTC. This gives the protein CASSVGDPDNEQFF.

The genes are TRBV4-1 and TRBJ2-3, with 7 bases aligning to TRBD2. V was clipped by 4 bases and J by 4 bases; unmatched bases: 5. Germline values: CDR1 MGHRA, CDR2 YSYEKL. This CDR3 is built from 14 residues. Written as DNA, the CDR3 is TGCGCCAGCAGCCTCGGGGGGATGGCAGATACGCAGTATTTT. As protein: CASSLGGMADTQYF.